What follows describes a single T cell receptor (beta chain). These data are taken from a study of blood T cell repertoires in COVID-19. Study-level background: In each case, the material was cDNA or gDNA derived from T cells, B-cell-depleted T cells, or PBMCs.

Authors' methods: Amplified reference gene primers provided the basis for estimating nucleated cell counts. TCRdb keeps only in-frame clones here, not all; method: immunoSEQ multiplex PCR. That table furnishes V, J and clone size, whereas the DNA furnished D and trimming. The sample contains roughly 49,000 clones, about 63% of which appear only once. From germline, CDR1 is SQVTM and CDR2 ANQGSEA. The CDR3 is 13 residues long. V gave up 6 bases and J gave up 5 bases; unmatched junction bases: 5. The origin of this receptor is a woman aged 70-85 years with acute or convalescent COVID-19. The chain carries TRBV29-1 and TRBJ2-3; 10 nucleotides match TRBD1. The material sequenced was peripheral blood. In DNA form, the CDR3 reads TGCAGCGTACGACAGGGGGCAGGAGATACGCAGTATTTT. Translated: CSVRQGAGDTQYF.